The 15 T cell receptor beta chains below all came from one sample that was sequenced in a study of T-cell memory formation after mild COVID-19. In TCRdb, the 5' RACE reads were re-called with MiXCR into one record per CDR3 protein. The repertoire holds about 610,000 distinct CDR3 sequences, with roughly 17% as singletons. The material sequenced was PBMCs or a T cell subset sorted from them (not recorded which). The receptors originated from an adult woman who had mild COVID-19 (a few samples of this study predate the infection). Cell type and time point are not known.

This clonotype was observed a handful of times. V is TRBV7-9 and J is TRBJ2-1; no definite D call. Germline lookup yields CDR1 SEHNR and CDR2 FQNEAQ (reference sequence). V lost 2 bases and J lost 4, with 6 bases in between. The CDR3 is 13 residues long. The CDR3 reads CASSLNMYNEQFF. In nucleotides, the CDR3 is TGTGCCAGCAGCTTAAACATGTACAATGAGCAGTTCTTC. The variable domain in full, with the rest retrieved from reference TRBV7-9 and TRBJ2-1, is DTGVSQNPRHKITKRGQNVTFRCDPISEHNRLYWYRQTLGQGPEFLTYFQNEAQLEKSRLLSDRFSAERPKGSFSTLEIQRTEQGDSAMYLCASSLNMYNEQFFGPGTRLTVL.

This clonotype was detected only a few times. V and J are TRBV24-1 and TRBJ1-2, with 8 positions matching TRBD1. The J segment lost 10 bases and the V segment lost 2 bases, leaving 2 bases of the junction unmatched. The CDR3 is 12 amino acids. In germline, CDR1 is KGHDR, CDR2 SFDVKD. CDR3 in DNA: TGTGCCACCAGTGATTGGACAGGGTCCTACACCTTC. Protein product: CATSDWTGSYTF.

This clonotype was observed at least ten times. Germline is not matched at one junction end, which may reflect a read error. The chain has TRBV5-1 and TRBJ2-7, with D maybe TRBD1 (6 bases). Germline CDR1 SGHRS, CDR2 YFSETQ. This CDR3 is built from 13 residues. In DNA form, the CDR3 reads TGTGCCAGCAGCTTAGACAGGACATACGAGCAGTACTTC. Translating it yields CASSLDRTYEQYF.

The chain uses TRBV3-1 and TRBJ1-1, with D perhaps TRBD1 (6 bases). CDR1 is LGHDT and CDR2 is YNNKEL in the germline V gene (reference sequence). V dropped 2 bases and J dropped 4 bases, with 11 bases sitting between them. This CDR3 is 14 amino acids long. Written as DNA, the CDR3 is TGTGCCAGCAGCCAAAAGGGCAGGGGCACTGAAGCTTTCTTT. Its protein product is CASSQKGRGTEAFF.

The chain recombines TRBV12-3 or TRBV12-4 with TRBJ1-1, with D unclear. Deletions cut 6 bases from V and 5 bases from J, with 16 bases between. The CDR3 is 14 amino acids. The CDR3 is CASRSGGRGTEAFF. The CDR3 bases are TGTGCCAGCAGGTCCGGAGGGAGAGGGACTGAAGCTTTCTTT.

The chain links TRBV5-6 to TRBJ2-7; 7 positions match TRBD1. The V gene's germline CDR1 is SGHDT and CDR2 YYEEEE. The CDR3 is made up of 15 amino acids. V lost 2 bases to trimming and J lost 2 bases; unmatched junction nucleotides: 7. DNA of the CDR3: TGTGCCAGCAGCTTATCCGGGACAGACACCTACGAGCAGTACTTC. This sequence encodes CASSLSGTDTYEQYF.

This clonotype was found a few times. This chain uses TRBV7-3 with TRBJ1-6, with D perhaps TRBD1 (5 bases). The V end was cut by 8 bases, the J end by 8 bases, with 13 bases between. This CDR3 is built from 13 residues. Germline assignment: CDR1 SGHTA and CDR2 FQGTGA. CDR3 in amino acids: CASRRQPDSPLHF. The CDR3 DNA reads TGTGCCAGCCGAAGACAGCCGGATTCACCCCTCCACTTT.

DNA of the CDR3: TGTGCCAGCAGCCCCCGGGGAAATAACAATGAGCAGTTCTTC. Amino acids: CASSPRGNNNEQFF. The V and J genes are TRBV9 and TRBJ2-1; a possible D gene is TRBD2 (5 bases). Germline CDR1 and CDR2: SGDLS and YYNGEE. The CDR3 length is 14 residues. V gave up 4 bases and J gave up 5 bases, with 13 bases separating them.

CDR3 in amino acids: CATLSPGLAGETQYF. CDR3 sequence (DNA): TGTGCCACCCTCTCTCCGGGACTAGCCGGAGAGACCCAGTACTTC. This chain links TRBV19 with TRBJ2-5; 9 positions agree with TRBD2. The V gene end was trimmed by 10 bases and the J gene end by 4 bases; junction bases not matched to a gene: 13. The CDR3 runs 15 residues. CDR1 LNHDA and CDR2 SQIVND come from the germline V gene (reference sequence).

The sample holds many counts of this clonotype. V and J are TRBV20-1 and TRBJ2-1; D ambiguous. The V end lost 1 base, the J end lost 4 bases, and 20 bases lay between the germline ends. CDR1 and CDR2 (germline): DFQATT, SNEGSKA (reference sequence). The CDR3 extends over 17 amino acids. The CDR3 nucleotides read TGCAGTGCTAGAGCCCCTGGAGTGGCGGACCCTTACAATGAGCAGTTCTTC. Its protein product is CSARAPGVADPYNEQFF.

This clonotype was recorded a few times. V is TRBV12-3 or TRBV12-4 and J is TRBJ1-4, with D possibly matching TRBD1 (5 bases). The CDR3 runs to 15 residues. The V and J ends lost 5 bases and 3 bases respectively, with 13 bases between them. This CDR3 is CASSRDSGANEKLFF. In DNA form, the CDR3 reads TGTGCCAGCAGTCGGGACTCGGGGGCTAATGAAAAACTGTTTTTT.

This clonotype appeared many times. The CDR3 DNA reads as TGCAGCGTTGGCGGCAGATCCTACGAGCAGTACTTC. Translation gives CSVGGRSYEQYF. The rearrangement joins TRBV29-1 to TRBJ2-7; the D is unclear. Germline-derived CDR1 and CDR2 are SQVTM and ANQGSEA. There are 12 residues in the CDR3. The V end was cut by 4 bases, the J end by 1 base, with 8 bases between.

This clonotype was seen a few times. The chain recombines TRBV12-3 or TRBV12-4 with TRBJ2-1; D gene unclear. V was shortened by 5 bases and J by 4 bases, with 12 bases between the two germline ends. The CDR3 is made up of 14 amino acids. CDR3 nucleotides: TGTGCCAGCAGTCCCCGAGGCACATACAATGAGCAGTTCTTC. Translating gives CASSPRGTYNEQFF.

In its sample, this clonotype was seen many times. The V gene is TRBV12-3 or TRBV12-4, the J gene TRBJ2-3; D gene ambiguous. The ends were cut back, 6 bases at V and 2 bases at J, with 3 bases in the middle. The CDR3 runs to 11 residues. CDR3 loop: CASSATDTQYF. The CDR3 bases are TGTGCCAGCAGCGCCACAGATACGCAGTATTTT.

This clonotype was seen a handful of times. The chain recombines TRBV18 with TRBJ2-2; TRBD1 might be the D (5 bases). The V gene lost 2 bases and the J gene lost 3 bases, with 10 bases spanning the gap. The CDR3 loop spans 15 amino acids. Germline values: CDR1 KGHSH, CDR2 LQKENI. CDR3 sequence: CASSPGAEYTGELFF. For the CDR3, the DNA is TGTGCCAGCTCACCAGGGGCAGAGTACACCGGGGAGCTGTTTTTT.